The clone carrying this TCR beta chain was counted many times. Stable hyperthyroidism: no ophthalmopathy progression over 18 months of follow-up. It was uncontrolled infection, other autoimmune disease, pregnancy or lactation that excluded patients. From more than 8 ml of fresh peripheral blood, PBMCs were isolated. TCR beta CDR3 region amplification was performed from RNA transcripts. Primed by the HTBI set, a first-round RT-PCR was run on the TCR CDR3. A single record per CDR3 protein comes from TCRdb applying MiXCR to the multiplex PCR reads. Seen here are around 350,000 distinct CDR3 sequences, approximately 19% observed once, and the top ten hold about 3.7%. This entry belongs to a study of T cells in Graves' hyperthyroidism and ophthalmopathy. The specimen was blood. This TCR derives from a woman between 18 and 30 years old with Graves' hyperthyroidism.

The CDR3 spells CASSEARHRTNQPQHF. For the CDR3, the DNA is TGTGCCAGCAGTGAAGCGAGGCACAGAACCAATCAGCCCCAGCATTTT. This sequence joins TRBV6-1 and TRBJ1-5, with no clear D. Per germline, CDR1 MNHNS and CDR2 SASEGT. This CDR3 spans 16 amino acids. V lost 0 bases, J lost 3 bases, and 12 bases lay in between.